The subject of this entry is one T cell receptor (beta chain). Germline V gives CDR1 LNHDA, CDR2 SQIVND (reference sequence). This CDR3 has 13 residues. V was trimmed by 6 bases and J by 3 bases, leaving 9 bases between them. As processed by the authors: Reference gene primer amplification in the assay estimated nucleated cell counts. Method: immunoSEQ multiplex PCR; TCRdb's copy keeps in-frame clones and lacks some. The D gene and trimming were derived from the DNA, and the V and J assignments and clone size from that table. This table holds 100,000 or so clones, about 86% found once. The sample belongs to a study of blood T cell repertoires in COVID-19. Study background: The analysed material was cDNA or gDNA that came from T cells, B-cell-depleted T cells, or PBMCs.

The study recruited people aged about 18 to 89 years across approximately 25 US areas. The rearrangement uses TRBV19 and TRBJ1-5, with D possibly matching TRBD1 (6 bases). The sample comprised PBMCs or T cells enriched from blood (not recorded which). The sequence derives from a woman aged 45 to 65 who had recovered from COVID-19. The CDR3 reads CASRDSINQPQHF. In DNA, the CDR3 is TGTGCCAGTAGGGACAGCATCAATCAGCCCCAGCATTTT.